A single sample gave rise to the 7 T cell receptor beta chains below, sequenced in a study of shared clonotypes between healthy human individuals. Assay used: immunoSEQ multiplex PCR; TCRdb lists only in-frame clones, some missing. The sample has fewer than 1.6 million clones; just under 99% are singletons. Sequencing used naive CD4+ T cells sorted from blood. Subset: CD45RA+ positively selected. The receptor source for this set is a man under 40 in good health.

CDR3: CASSLDGSSGELFF. The DNA of the CDR3 is TGCGCCAGCAGCTTGGACGGGAGCTCCGGGGAGCTGTTTTTT. The gene calls are TRBV5-1 and TRBJ2-2; D may be TRBD2 (6 bases). CDR1 SGHRS and CDR2 YFSETQ come from the germline V gene. Trimming shortened V by 0 bases and J by 6 bases, and 9 bases separated the two germline ends. The CDR3 loop spans 14 amino acids.

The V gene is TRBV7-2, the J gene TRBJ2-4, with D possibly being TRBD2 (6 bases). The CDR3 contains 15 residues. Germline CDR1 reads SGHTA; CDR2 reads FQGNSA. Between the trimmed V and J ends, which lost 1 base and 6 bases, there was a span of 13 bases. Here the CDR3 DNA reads TGTGCCAGCAGCTTAGGCGGGGCCTGGGGAAACATTCAGTACTTC. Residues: CASSLGGAWGNIQYF.

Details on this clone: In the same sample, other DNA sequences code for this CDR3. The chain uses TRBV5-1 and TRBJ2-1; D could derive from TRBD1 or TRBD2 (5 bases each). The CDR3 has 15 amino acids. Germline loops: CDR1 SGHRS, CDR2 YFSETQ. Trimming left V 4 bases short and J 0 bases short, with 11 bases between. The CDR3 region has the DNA TGCGCCAGCAGCCGAACCGGGACCTCCTACAATGAGCAGTTCTTC. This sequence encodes CASSRTGTSYNEQFF.

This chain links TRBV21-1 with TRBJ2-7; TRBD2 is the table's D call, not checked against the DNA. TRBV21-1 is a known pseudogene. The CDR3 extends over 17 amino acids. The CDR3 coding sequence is TGTGCCAGCAGCTATTCCTGGCTAGCGGGAGTCCCCTACGAGCAGTACTTC. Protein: CASSYSWLAGVPYEQYF.

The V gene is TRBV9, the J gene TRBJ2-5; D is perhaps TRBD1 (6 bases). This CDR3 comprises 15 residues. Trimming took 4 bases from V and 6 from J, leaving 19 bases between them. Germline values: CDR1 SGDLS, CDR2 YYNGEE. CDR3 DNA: TGTGCCAGCAGCCCCGATACAGGGTTTGTACAGACCCAGTACTTC. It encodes CASSPDTGFVQTQYF.

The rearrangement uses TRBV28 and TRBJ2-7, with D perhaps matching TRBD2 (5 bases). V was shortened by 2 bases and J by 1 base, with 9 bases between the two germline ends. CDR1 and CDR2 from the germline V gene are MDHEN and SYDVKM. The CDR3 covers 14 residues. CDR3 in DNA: TGTGCCAGCAGTTTACTCCCGGGGTCCTACGAGCAGTACTTC. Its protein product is CASSLLPGSYEQYF.

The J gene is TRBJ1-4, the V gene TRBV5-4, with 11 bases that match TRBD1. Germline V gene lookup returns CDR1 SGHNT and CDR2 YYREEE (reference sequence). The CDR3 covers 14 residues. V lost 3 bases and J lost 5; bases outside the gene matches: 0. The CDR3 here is CASSWDRGNEKLFF. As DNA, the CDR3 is TGTGCCAGCAGCTGGGACAGGGGGAATGAAAAACTGTTTTTT.